A selection of T cell receptor beta chains follows, all from one sample in a study of OX40 agonist ivuxolimab in advanced cancers. The method was immunoSEQ multiplex PCR; TCRdb's version includes in-frame clones alone and lacks a portion of them. The sample has tens of thousands of clones; about 86% are singletons. Sequenced material: CD4+ or CD8+ T cells sorted from blood, taken in a trial of the OX40 agonist ivuxolimab. The receptors were gathered from an adult with an advanced solid tumor such as melanoma, head and neck, liver or kidney cancer. CDR3s include the opening cysteine and the closing phenylalanine or tryptophan. Each record gives: clone size, D gene, J gene, V gene, CDR3 length, CDR3 DNA, CDR3 protein. D genes are given only for firm matches. Rows may omit the clone size; those that give it use once, few, many or a size class.

clone size: NA
D gene: NA
J gene: TRBJ1-6
V gene: TRBV27
CDR3 length: 12
CDR3 DNA: TGTGCCAGCAGGGCTGGGTGGTCACCCCTCCACTTT
CDR3 protein: CASRAGWSPLHF

clone size: NA
D gene: NA
J gene: TRBJ2-1
V gene: TRBV28
CDR3 length: 16
CDR3 DNA: TGTGCCAGCAGTTCAAGTAGCGGTAGCTCCTACAATGAGCAGTTCTTC
CDR3 protein: CASSSSSGSSYNEQFF

clone size: NA
D gene: NA
J gene: TRBJ2-3
V gene: TRBV5-1
CDR3 length: 13
CDR3 DNA: TGCGCCAGCAGCTCCCTAGGGGATGATACGCAGTATTTT
CDR3 protein: CASSSLGDDTQYF

clone size: NA
D gene: TRBD1
J gene: TRBJ1-2
V gene: TRBV10-3
CDR3 length: 15
CDR3 DNA: TGTGCCATCAGTGATGTCCGGGACAGTTTAAATGGCTACACCTTC
CDR3 protein: CAISDVRDSLNGYTF

clone size: once
D gene: NA
J gene: TRBJ2-5
V gene: TRBV2
CDR3 length: 14
CDR3 DNA: TGTGCCAGCAAAAAGGGAGCGACCCAAGAGACCCAGTACTTC
CDR3 protein: CASKKGATQETQYF

clone size: NA
D gene: TRBD1
J gene: TRBJ2-1
V gene: TRBV27
CDR3 length: 14
CDR3 DNA: TGTGCCAGCAGACAGGGGGCGACTTACAATGAGCAGTTCTTC
CDR3 protein: CASRQGATYNEQFF

clone size: NA
D gene: TRBD2
J gene: TRBJ2-1
V gene: TRBV11-3
CDR3 length: 15
CDR3 DNA: TGTGCCAGCAGCTTAAGACTAGCGGCCTACAATGAGCAGTTCTTC
CDR3 protein: CASSLRLAAYNEQFF

clone size: NA
D gene: NA
J gene: TRBJ2-4
V gene: TRBV4-3
CDR3 length: 15
CDR3 DNA: TGCGCCAGCAGCCAAGGGGTAAGGGGTCGGAACATTCAGTACTTC
CDR3 protein: CASSQGVRGRNIQYF

clone size: NA
D gene: NA
J gene: TRBJ1-4
V gene: TRBV5-1
CDR3 length: 14
CDR3 DNA: TGCGCCAGCAGCCCCCGAATGGAGGGTGAAAAACTGTTTTTT
CDR3 protein: CASSPRMEGEKLFF

clone size: NA
D gene: NA
J gene: TRBJ2-7
V gene: TRBV7-2
CDR3 length: 12
CDR3 DNA: TGTGCCAGCAGCGTGAGCTCCTACGAGCAGTACTTC
CDR3 protein: CASSVSSYEQYF

clone size: NA
D gene: NA
J gene: TRBJ2-7
V gene: TRBV5-1
CDR3 length: 15
CDR3 DNA: TGCGCCAGCAGCAGGCAGGGTATTTCAAGCGACGAGCAGTACTTC
CDR3 protein: CASSRQGISSDEQYF

clone size: NA
D gene: TRBD2
J gene: TRBJ2-1
V gene: TRBV28
CDR3 length: 21
CDR3 DNA: TGTGCCAGCAGTTTATCGGGAACGTGGCGGGAGGGCCCCCAGATCTACAATGAGCAGTTCTTC
CDR3 protein: CASSLSGTWREGPQIYNEQFF

clone size: NA
D gene: NA
J gene: TRBJ2-2
V gene: TRBV6-6
CDR3 length: 15
CDR3 DNA: TGTGCCAGCAGTTACACCGGGGGGCGGACCGGGGAGCTGTTTTTT
CDR3 protein: CASSYTGGRTGELFF

clone size: few
D gene: TRBD2
J gene: TRBJ2-1
V gene: TRBV5-1
CDR3 length: 16
CDR3 DNA: TGCGCCAGCACCACTCGAGCGGGAGGAGGGGACAATGAGCAGTTCTTC
CDR3 protein: CASTTRAGGGDNEQFF

clone size: NA
D gene: TRBD2
J gene: TRBJ2-3
V gene: TRBV7-2
CDR3 length: 18
CDR3 DNA: TGTGCCAGCAGCTTAGCGGGACTAGCGGGGCTTAGCACAGATACGCAGTATTTT
CDR3 protein: CASSLAGLAGLSTDTQYF

clone size: NA
D gene: TRBD2
J gene: TRBJ2-1
V gene: TRBV19
CDR3 length: 16
CDR3 DNA: TGTGCCAGTAGCGCCCGAGGACTAGCGGGAGGCGCTGAGCAGTTCTTC
CDR3 protein: CASSARGLAGGAEQFF

clone size: NA
D gene: NA
J gene: TRBJ1-1
V gene: TRBV28
CDR3 length: 13
CDR3 DNA: TGTGCCAGCAGTTTTAGGGGTAGCACTGAAGCTTTCTTT
CDR3 protein: CASSFRGSTEAFF

clone size: NA
D gene: NA
J gene: TRBJ1-2
V gene: TRBV19
CDR3 length: 14
CDR3 DNA: TGTGCCAGTAGTATGGGAGACGGACTTGGGGGCTACACCTTC
CDR3 protein: CASSMGDGLGGYTF

clone size: NA
D gene: NA
J gene: TRBJ2-2
V gene: TRBV27
CDR3 length: 14
CDR3 DNA: TGTGCCAGCAGTTTAAACAGGAACACCGGGGAGCTGTTTTTT
CDR3 protein: CASSLNRNTGELFF

clone size: NA
D gene: TRBD2
J gene: TRBJ2-1
V gene: TRBV13
CDR3 length: 20
CDR3 DNA: TGTGCCAGCAGCTTAAATCTGCGGGAGTCTTCGTCGAGCTCCTACAATGAGCAGTTCTTC
CDR3 protein: CASSLNLRESSSSSYNEQFF

clone size: NA
D gene: NA
J gene: TRBJ2-1
V gene: TRBV7-2
CDR3 length: 13
CDR3 DNA: TGTGCCAGCAGCTTAAATTCGGGGTATGAGCAGTTCTTC
CDR3 protein: CASSLNSGYEQFF

clone size: NA
D gene: NA
J gene: TRBJ1-3
V gene: TRBV2
CDR3 length: 13
CDR3 DNA: TGTGCCAGCAGGACAGACTCTGGAAACACCATATATTTT
CDR3 protein: CASRTDSGNTIYF

clone size: NA
D gene: TRBD1
J gene: TRBJ1-1
V gene: TRBV7-9
CDR3 length: 19
CDR3 DNA: TGTGCCAGCAGCTTCAGGGGGTTAGGGGTTAATGCCCTGAACACTGAAGCTTTCTTT
CDR3 protein: CASSFRGLGVNALNTEAFF

clone size: NA
D gene: NA
J gene: TRBJ1-1
V gene: TRBV29-1
CDR3 length: 12
CDR3 DNA: TGCAGCGGAAAGGGGGTAGGCACTGAAGCTTTCTTT
CDR3 protein: CSGKGVGTEAFF

clone size: NA
D gene: TRBD2
J gene: TRBJ2-7
V gene: TRBV5-6
CDR3 length: 13
CDR3 DNA: TGTGCCAGCGGACTAGCGGGAGGGCGCGAGCAGTACTTC
CDR3 protein: CASGLAGGREQYF

clone size: NA
D gene: NA
J gene: TRBJ2-7
V gene: TRBV7-2
CDR3 length: 17
CDR3 DNA: TGTGCCAGCAGCTTAGCATTTTCGCTTCTCAACCCCTACGAGCAGTACTTC
CDR3 protein: CASSLAFSLLNPYEQYF